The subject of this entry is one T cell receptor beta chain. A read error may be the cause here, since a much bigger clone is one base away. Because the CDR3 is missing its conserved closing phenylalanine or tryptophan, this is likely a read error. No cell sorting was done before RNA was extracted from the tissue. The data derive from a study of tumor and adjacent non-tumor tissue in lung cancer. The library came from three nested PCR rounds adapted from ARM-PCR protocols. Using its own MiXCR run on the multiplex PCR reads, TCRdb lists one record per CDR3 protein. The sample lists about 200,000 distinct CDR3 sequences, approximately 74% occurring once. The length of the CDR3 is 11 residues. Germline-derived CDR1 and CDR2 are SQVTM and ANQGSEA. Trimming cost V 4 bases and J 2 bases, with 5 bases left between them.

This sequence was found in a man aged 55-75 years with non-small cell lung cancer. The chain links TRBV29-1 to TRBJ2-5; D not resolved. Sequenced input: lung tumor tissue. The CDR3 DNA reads TGCAGCGTTGGACCTCAAGAGACCCAGTACTTA. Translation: CSVGPQETQYL.